Shown below are 18 T cell receptor beta chains from a single sample sequenced in a study of graft-versus-host responses after intestinal transplantation. TCRdb's table, derived via immunoSEQ multiplex PCR, lists solely in-frame clones and lacks some. This sample has 29,000 or so clones, with around four fifths found just once. Graft samples were processed, releasing intraepithelial and lamina propria lymphocytes. The sample in question was ileum tissue, obtained 98 days after intestinal transplantation. Receptor source: a human patient who received an intestinal transplant, so some T cells may come from the graft donor.

This chain joins TRBV2 and TRBJ1-2; D is ambiguous. V was cut by 2 bases and J by 2 bases, with 12 bases left in between. The CDR3 is 15 amino acids. CDR1 and CDR2 from the germline V gene are SNHLY and FYNNEI. The CDR3: CASSENLVGNYGYTF. The CDR3 DNA reads TGTGCCAGCAGTGAAAATCTAGTAGGGAACTATGGCTACACCTTC.

The chain uses TRBV30 and TRBJ1-2; TRBD1 matches at 8 bases. Germline V CDR1 and CDR2: GTSNPN, SVGIG (reference sequence). The CDR3 loop spans 14 amino acids. V gave up 4 bases and J gave up 8 bases; unmatched junction bases: 12. The CDR3 spells CAWTPVDRVNGYTF. The CDR3 DNA reads as TGTGCCTGGACTCCCGTGGACAGGGTCAACGGCTACACCTTC.

In this sample, this clone turned up a few times. This rearrangement joins TRBV5-1 to TRBJ2-2, with 7 bases fitting TRBD2. Per the germline V gene, CDR1 is SGHRS and CDR2 is YFSETQ. CDR3 length: 15 residues. J lost 5 bases, V lost 0 bases, and 4 bases had no gene match. This CDR3 reads CASSLGGGWTGELFF. The CDR3 coding sequence is TGCGCCAGCAGCTTGGGCGGGGGATGGACCGGGGAGCTGTTTTTT.

This chain links TRBV12-1 with TRBJ2-7; the table gives TRBD2 as D, unverified against the DNA. TRBV12-1 is classified as a pseudogene. The CDR3 contains 18 residues. DNA of the CDR3: TGTGCCAGCAGCTTTGCGAGGGTTCGCGGGGGGACCGCTTACGAGCAGTACTTC. It yields the protein CASSFARVRGGTAYEQYF.

The V gene is TRBV6-5, the J gene TRBJ2-1; D might be TRBD1 (5 bases). Trimming removed 1 base from V and 1 base from J, with 11 bases in between. This CDR3 contains 16 residues. Germline loops: CDR1 MNHEY, CDR2 SVGAGI. The DNA of the CDR3 is TGTGCCAGCAGTTACTTTAGGGGAAGTTCCTACAATGAGCAGTTCTTC. It translates to CASSYFRGSSYNEQFF.

This chain joins TRBV19 and TRBJ1-2; D may be TRBD1 (6 bases). Trimming took 5 bases from V and 4 from J, leaving 29 bases between them. The CDR3 loop spans 19 amino acids. Germline values: CDR1 LNHDA, CDR2 SQIVND (reference sequence). CDR3 sequence (DNA): TGTGCCAGTAGTGCCGACAGGACGATAGAAAACCTCGGGAGCTATGGCTACACCTTC. It encodes CASSADRTIENLGSYGYTF.

V and J are TRBV7-9 and TRBJ1-3; D is unclear. Germline V gene sequence: CDR1 SEHNR, CDR2 FQNEAQ (reference sequence). V shed 5 bases and J shed 0 bases, with 14 bases lying between them. This CDR3 is 16 amino acids long. The CDR3 here is CASSHWSQRSGNTIYF. CDR3 sequence (DNA): TGTGCCAGCAGCCACTGGTCACAACGCTCTGGAAACACCATATATTTT.

V is TRBV19 and J is TRBJ1-6; a possible D gene is TRBD1 (5 bases). Between the trimmed V and J ends, which lost 7 bases and 0 bases, there was a span of 13 bases. From germline, CDR1 is LNHDA and CDR2 SQIVND (reference sequence). This CDR3 has 16 residues. The DNA for the CDR3 is TGTGCCAGTACCGTGGACAAAAGCTCCTATAATTCACCCCTCCACTTT. Residues: CASTVDKSSYNSPLHF. The full variable domain, with the rest looked up from reference TRBV19 and TRBJ1-6, is DGGITQSPKYLFRKEGQNVTLSCEQNLNHDAMYWYRQDPGQGLRLIYYSQIVNDFQKGDIAEGYSVSREKKESFPLTVTSAQKNPTAFYLCASTVDKSSYNSPLHFGNGTRLTVT.

The chain uses TRBV7-9 and TRBJ1-1, with 7 nucleotides matching TRBD1. The CDR3 totals 15 residues. Germline loops: CDR1 SEHNR, CDR2 FQNEAQ (reference sequence). Trimming at V came to 5 bases and at J to 7 bases, leaving 13 bases not matched to a gene. CDR3 sequence: CASSLQGGGFNEAFF. CDR3 DNA: TGTGCCAGCAGCCTTCAAGGAGGGGGCTTTAATGAAGCTTTCTTT.

This clone is medium-sized by share. The J gene is TRBJ1-4, the V gene TRBV5-1, with TRBD1 identical over 8 bases. The CDR3 has 15 amino acids. The V gene end was trimmed by 3 bases and the J gene end by 6 bases; junction bases not matched to a gene: 7. Germline loops: CDR1 SGHRS, CDR2 YFSETQ. The DNA for the CDR3 is TGCGCCAGCAGCTCGCCGGGACAGGCGGATGAAAAACTGTTTTTT. Its translation is CASSSPGQADEKLFF.

In its sample, this clone was seen a few times. This sequence joins TRBV6-5 and TRBJ1-2; 7 bases map to TRBD1. This CDR3 is built from 15 residues. Germline V CDR1 and CDR2: MNHEY, SVGAGI. V trimming: 5 bases; J trimming: 2 bases; junction bases outside the gene matches: 8. This chain's CDR3 is CASSPTGNRNYGYTF. The DNA of the CDR3 is TGTGCCAGCAGTCCGACAGGGAATAGAAACTATGGCTACACCTTC.

The chain is built from TRBV2 and TRBJ2-7; a possible D gene is TRBD2 (8 bases). The closer fit of TRBJ2-5 to the DNA end suggests the J call may be wrong. This CDR3 region has 14 residues. CDR1 SNHLY and CDR2 FYNNEI come from the germline V gene. DNA for the CDR3: TGTGCCAGCCAAGGACTAGCAGGGGGAGAGACCCAGTACTTC. Protein product: CASQGLAGGETQYF.

The J gene is TRBJ2-3, the V gene TRBV28; the D call may be TRBD1 or TRBD2 (5 bases each). Germline lookup yields CDR1 MDHEN and CDR2 SYDVKM. Trimming stripped 8 bases from V and 3 bases from J, with 9 bases between. The CDR3 has 12 amino acids. Here the CDR3 DNA reads TGTGCCAGCGGGGGTGGAACAGATACGCAGTATTTT. Translated, it gives CASGGGTDTQYF.

The V gene is TRBV5-6, the J gene TRBJ2-2; D is perhaps TRBD2 (6 bases). This CDR3 is built from 15 residues. Germline V gene lookup returns CDR1 SGHDT and CDR2 YYEEEE. V was shortened by 3 bases and J by 0 bases, with 9 bases between the two germline ends. The CDR3 spells CASSWGVANTGELFF. The DNA for the CDR3 is TGTGCCAGCAGCTGGGGGGTAGCGAACACCGGGGAGCTGTTTTTT. Full variable domain (missing parts from reference TRBV5-6 and TRBJ2-2): DAGVTQSPTHLIKTRGQQVTLRCSPKSGHDTVSWYQQALGQGPQFIFQYYEEEERQRGNFPDRFSGHQFPNYSSELNVNALLLGDSALYLCASSWGVANTGELFFGEGSRLTVL.

The chain couples TRBV6-5 to TRBJ1-1, with a tentative D call TRBD1 (5 bases). V lost 5 bases and J lost 2, with 12 bases in between. The CDR3 sequence is 14 residues long. CDR1 MNHEY and CDR2 SVGAGI come from the germline V gene. CDR3 residues: CASSPTDRNTEAFF. The CDR3 bases are TGTGCCAGCAGTCCCACCGACAGAAACACTGAAGCTTTCTTT.

The chain recombines TRBV7-9 with TRBJ2-1; no reliable D call. Trimming removed 1 base from V and 9 bases from J, with 10 bases in between. Germline loops: CDR1 SEHNR, CDR2 FQNEAQ (reference sequence). The CDR3 covers 13 residues. This CDR3 is CASSLVDKFEQFF. CDR3 in DNA: TGTGCCAGCAGCTTAGTAGATAAGTTTGAGCAGTTCTTC. The complete variable domain, with remaining parts taken from reference TRBV7-9 and TRBJ2-1, reads DTGVSQNPRHKITKRGQNVTFRCDPISEHNRLYWYRQTLGQGPEFLTYFQNEAQLEKSRLLSDRFSAERPKGSFSTLEIQRTEQGDSAMYLCASSLVDKFEQFFGPGTRLTVL.

The V and J genes are TRBV15 and TRBJ2-7; D call uncertain. CDR1 is LNHNV and CDR2 is YYDKDF in the germline V gene (reference sequence). V lost 0 bases and J 4 bases, leaving 16 bases between the germline ends. The CDR3 is 16 amino acids. The DNA of the CDR3 is TGTGCCACCAGCAGAGATGGGTCCGACCGGCCATACGAGCAGTACTTC. This encodes CATSRDGSDRPYEQYF.

J is TRBJ2-7 and V is TRBV28, with D perhaps being TRBD1 or TRBD2 (7 bases each). This CDR3 contains 13 residues. Germline CDR1 MDHEN, CDR2 SYDVKM. V lost 7 bases, J lost 7 bases, and 17 bases lay in between. CDR3 in amino acids: CASTLPQGGEQYF. The CDR3 region has the DNA TGTGCCAGCACCCTCCCTCAGGGGGGGGAGCAGTACTTC.